The 8 T cell receptor beta chains below were found in one sample sequenced in a study of T-cell reconstitution after alpha-beta-depleted transplantation in children. Molecular barcoding with unique molecular identifiers was used for the TCRbeta library. TCRdb ran MiXCR on the PCR reads and lists one entry per CDR3 protein. Seen here are about 540,000 distinct CDR3 sequences, approximately 20% observed once, and the top ten hold over 3%. The material sequenced was PBMCs from the stem cell graft donor, taken from the stem cell graft. These receptors were taken from a human donor who donated a stem cell graft to a child with acute lymphoblastic leukemia.

This clonotype was seen a handful of times. V gene TRBV20-1 combines with J gene TRBJ2-6; possible D gene TRBD2, 5 bases. The V and J ends lost 0 bases and 0 bases respectively, with 21 bases between them. This CDR3 is 20 amino acids long. Germline-derived CDR1 and CDR2 are DFQATT and SNEGSKA (reference sequence). The CDR3 is CSARDQLWLWGASGANVLTF. CDR3 nucleotides: TGCAGTGCTAGAGATCAATTGTGGTTGTGGGGAGCCTCTGGGGCCAACGTCCTGACTTTC.

The table lists this clonotype with a few counts. The V gene is TRBV7-9, the J gene TRBJ1-1; no reliable D call. This CDR3 spans 12 amino acids. Per germline, CDR1 SEHNR and CDR2 FQNEAQ (reference sequence). V lost 7 bases and J lost 4, with 10 bases in between. For the CDR3, the DNA is TGTGCCAGCACTATACCCTTCACTGAAGCTTTCTTT. Its translation is CASTIPFTEAFF.

This clonotype was picked up a small number of times. CDR3 protein: CATSRDDRRYGYTF. The DNA of the CDR3 is TGTGCCACCAGCAGAGACGACAGACGCTATGGCTACACCTTC. This chain uses TRBV15 with TRBJ1-2; a weak D match, TRBD1 (5 bases). The CDR3 is made up of 14 amino acids. Germline V gene data show CDR1 as LNHNV and CDR2 as YYDKDF (reference sequence). Trimming pared 0 bases from V and 4 bases from J, leaving 9 bases between.

This clonotype was recorded many times. The gene calls are TRBV5-1 and TRBJ1-5; D is perhaps TRBD1 (5 bases). The germline V gene has CDR1 SGHRS and CDR2 YFSETQ. V lost 1 base and J lost 3, with 8 bases in between. The CDR3 loop spans 14 amino acids. CDR3 residues: CASSLWGFNQPQHF. The DNA for the CDR3 is TGCGCCAGCAGCTTGTGGGGCTTCAATCAGCCCCAGCATTTT.

The J gene is TRBJ2-2, the V gene TRBV20-1, with 10 bases identical to TRBD1. The CDR3 sequence is 18 residues long. Unmatched junction bases numbered 12, after V lost 1 base and J lost 4 bases. The V gene's germline CDR1 is DFQATT and CDR2 SNEGSKA (reference sequence). The CDR3, as DNA: TGCAGTGCTAGAGCCCCGGGACAGGGGAGCGTCAGCACCGGGGAGCTGTTTTTT. The encoded protein is CSARAPGQGSVSTGELFF.

The chain recombines TRBV29-1 with TRBJ1-2; perhaps TRBD1 as D (5 bases). V was trimmed by 3 bases and J by 4 bases, leaving 12 bases between them. The CDR3 is 13 residues long. The germline gives CDR1 SQVTM, CDR2 ANQGSEA. CDR3 sequence: CSVEGGASYGYTF. As DNA, the CDR3 is TGCAGCGTTGAGGGGGGAGCTAGCTATGGCTACACCTTC.

This clonotype was observed a few times. V and J are TRBV15 and TRBJ2-5, with unresolved D. Trimming took off 2 bases at V and 4 bases at J, with 8 bases between the two ends. Germline lookup yields CDR1 LNHNV and CDR2 YYDKDF (reference sequence). The CDR3 covers 13 residues. CDR3 in amino acids: CATSRTGLETQYF. The CDR3 DNA reads TGTGCCACCAGCAGAACGGGTTTAGAGACCCAGTACTTC.

The chain has TRBV5-1 and TRBJ2-7; no reliable D call. This CDR3 is 14 amino acids long. CDR1 is SGHRS, CDR2 YFSETQ, per germline. V was cut by 0 bases and J by 0 bases, with 7 bases left in between. The CDR3 reads CASSLGHGSYEQYF. The CDR3 bases are TGCGCCAGCAGCTTGGGACACGGCTCCTACGAGCAGTACTTC.